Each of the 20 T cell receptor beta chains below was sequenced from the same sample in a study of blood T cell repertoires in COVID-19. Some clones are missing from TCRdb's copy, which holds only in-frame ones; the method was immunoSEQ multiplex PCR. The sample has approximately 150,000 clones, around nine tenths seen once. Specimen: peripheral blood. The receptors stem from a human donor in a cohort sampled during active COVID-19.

The CDR3 loop is CASSVNSRVKLFF. The CDR3 nucleotides read TGTGCCAGCAGTGTAAACTCACGGGTTAAACTGTTTTTT. V is TRBV5-8 and J is TRBJ1-4; the D is unclear. Germline V gene sequence: CDR1 SGHTS, CDR2 YDEGEE. The CDR3 sequence is 13 residues long. Trimming removed 5 bases from V and 11 bases from J, with 16 bases in between.

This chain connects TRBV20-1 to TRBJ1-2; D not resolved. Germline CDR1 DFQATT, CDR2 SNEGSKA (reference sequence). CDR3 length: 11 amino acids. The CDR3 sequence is CSATVPYGYTF. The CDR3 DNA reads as TGCAGCGCAACAGTTCCCTATGGCTACACCTTC.

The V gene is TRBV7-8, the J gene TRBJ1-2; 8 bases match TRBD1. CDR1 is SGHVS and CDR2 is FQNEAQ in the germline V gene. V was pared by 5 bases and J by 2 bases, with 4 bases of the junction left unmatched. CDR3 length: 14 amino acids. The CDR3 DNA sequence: TGTGCCAGCAGCCCATCAGGGGGCAACTATGGCTACACCTTC. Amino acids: CASSPSGGNYGYTF.

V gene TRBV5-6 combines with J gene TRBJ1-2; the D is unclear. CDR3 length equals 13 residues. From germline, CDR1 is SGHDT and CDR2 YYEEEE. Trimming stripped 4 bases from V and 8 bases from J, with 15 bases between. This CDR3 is CASSPGRRAGYTF. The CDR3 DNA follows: TGTGCCAGCAGCCCCGGACGGAGGGCCGGCTACACCTTC.

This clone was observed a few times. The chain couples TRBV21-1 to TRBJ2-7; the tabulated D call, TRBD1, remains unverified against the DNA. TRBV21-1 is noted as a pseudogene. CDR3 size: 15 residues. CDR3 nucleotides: TGTGCCAGCAGCACCCCCCGGGACAGGCCCTACGAGCAGTACTTC. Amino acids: CASSTPRDRPYEQYF.

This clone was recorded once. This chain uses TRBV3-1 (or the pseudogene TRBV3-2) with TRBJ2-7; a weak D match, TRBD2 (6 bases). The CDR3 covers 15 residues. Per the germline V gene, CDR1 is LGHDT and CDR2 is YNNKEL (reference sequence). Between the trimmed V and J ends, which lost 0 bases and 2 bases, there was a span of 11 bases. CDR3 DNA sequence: TGTGCCAGCAGCCAAGAATCTGGGACTGCCTACGAGCAGTACTTC. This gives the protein CASSQESGTAYEQYF.

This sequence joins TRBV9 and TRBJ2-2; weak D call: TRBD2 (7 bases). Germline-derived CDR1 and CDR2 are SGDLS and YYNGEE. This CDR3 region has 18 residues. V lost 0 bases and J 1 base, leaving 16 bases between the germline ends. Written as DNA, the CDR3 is TGTGCCAGCAGCGTAGCTACGGGGGGCGGGAGGAACACCGGGGAGCTGTTTTTT. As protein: CASSVATGGGRNTGELFF.

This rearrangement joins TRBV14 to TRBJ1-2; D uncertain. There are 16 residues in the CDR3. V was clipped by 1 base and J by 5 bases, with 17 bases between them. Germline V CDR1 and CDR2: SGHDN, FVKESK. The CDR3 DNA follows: TGTGCCAGCAGCCAAGTTGAAGGGAGGGAAGGATATGGCTACACCTTC. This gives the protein CASSQVEGREGYGYTF.

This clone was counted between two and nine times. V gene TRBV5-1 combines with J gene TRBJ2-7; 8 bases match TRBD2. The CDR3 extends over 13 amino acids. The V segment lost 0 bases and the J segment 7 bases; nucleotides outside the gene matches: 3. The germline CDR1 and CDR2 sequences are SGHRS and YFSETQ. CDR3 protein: CASSLAIAGEQYF. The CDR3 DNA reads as TGCGCCAGCAGCTTGGCGATAGCGGGGGAGCAGTACTTC.

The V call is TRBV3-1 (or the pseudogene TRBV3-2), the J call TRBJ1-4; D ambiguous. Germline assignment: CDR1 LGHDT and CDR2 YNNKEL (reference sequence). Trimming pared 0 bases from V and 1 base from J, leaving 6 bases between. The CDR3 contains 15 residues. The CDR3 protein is CASSQEQLTNEKLFF. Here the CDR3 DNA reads TGTGCCAGCAGCCAAGAGCAGTTAACTAATGAAAAACTGTTTTTT.

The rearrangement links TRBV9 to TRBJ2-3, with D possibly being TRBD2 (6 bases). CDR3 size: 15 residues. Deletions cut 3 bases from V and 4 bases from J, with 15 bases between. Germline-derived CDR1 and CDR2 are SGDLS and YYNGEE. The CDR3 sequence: CASSGGALDADTQYF. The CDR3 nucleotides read TGTGCCAGCAGCGGCGGGGCCCTGGACGCAGATACGCAGTATTTT.

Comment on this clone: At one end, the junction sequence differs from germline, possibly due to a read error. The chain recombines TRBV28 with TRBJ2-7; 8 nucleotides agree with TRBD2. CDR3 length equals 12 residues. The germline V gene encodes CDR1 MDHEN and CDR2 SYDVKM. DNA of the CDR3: TGTGCCAGCAGTTCGGGACTAGTCTGGCCCGGATTC. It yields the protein CASSSGLVWPGF.

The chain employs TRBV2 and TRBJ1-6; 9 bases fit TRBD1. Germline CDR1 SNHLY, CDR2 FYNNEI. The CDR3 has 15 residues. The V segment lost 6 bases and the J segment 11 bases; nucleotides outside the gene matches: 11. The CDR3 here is CASSSGTGRLPPLHF. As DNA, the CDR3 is TGTGCCAGCAGCTCCGGGACAGGGCGACTTCCACCCCTCCACTTT.

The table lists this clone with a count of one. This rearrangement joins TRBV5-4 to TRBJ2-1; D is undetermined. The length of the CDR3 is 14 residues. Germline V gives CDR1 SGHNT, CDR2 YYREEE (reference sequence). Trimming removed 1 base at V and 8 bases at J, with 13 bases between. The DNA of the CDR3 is TGTGCCAGCAGCTTGTCAGGCCTGACCCATGAGCAGTTCTTC. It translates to CASSLSGLTHEQFF.

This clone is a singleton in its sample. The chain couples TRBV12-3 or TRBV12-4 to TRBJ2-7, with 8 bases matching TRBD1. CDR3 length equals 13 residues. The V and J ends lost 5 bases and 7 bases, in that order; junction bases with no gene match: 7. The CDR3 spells CASSKLGQAEQYF. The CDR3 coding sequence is TGTGCCAGCAGTAAACTGGGACAGGCTGAGCAGTACTTC.

The CDR3 nucleotides read TGTGCCAGCAGCACCACCTGGACAGACTACAATGAGCAGTTCTTC. Translated: CASSTTWTDYNEQFF. This rearrangement joins TRBV7-2 to TRBJ2-1; maybe TRBD1 (6 bases). The CDR3 has 15 residues. V was pared by 5 bases and J by 3 bases, with 14 bases between. CDR1 and CDR2 (germline): SGHTA, FQGNSA.

DNA of the CDR3: TGTGCCAGCAGCCTAATCTACAGGGGGACTCAGCCCCAGCATTTT. Translation: CASSLIYRGTQPQHF. V usage is TRBV28 and J usage is TRBJ1-5; 8 positions agree with TRBD1. The CDR3 runs 15 residues. V was clipped by 6 bases and J by 6 bases; unmatched bases: 10. Germline CDR1 reads MDHEN; CDR2 reads SYDVKM.

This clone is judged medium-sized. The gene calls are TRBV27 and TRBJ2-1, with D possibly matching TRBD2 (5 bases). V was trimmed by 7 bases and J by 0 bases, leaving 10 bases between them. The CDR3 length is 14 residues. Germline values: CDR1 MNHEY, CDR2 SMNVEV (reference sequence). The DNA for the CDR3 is TGTGCCAGCACGCGGGCAAGCTCCTACAATGAGCAGTTCTTC. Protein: CASTRASSYNEQFF.

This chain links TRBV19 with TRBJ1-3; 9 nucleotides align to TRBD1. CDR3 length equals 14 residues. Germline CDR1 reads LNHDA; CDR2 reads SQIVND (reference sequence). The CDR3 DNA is TGTGGAACAGGGGGCCGGGGATCTGGAAACACCATATATTTT. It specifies CGTGGRGSGNTIYF. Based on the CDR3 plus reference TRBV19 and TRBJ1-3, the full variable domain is DGGITQSPKYLFRKEGQNVTLSCEQNLNHDAMYWYRQDPGQGLRLIYYSQIVNDFQKGDIAEGYSVSREKKESFPLTVTSAQKNPTAFYLCGTGGRGSGNTIYFGEGSWLTVV.

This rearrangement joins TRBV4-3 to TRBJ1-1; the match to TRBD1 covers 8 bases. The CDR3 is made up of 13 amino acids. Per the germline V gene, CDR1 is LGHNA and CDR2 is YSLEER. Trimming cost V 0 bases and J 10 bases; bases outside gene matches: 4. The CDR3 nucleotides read TGCGCCAGCAGCCAAGAACCCGGGACAGGAGCTTTCTTT. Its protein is CASSQEPGTGAFF.